Presented here are 6 T cell receptor beta chains from one specimen sequenced in a study of PD-L1 blockade in urothelial cancer. The sample's time point: pretreatment peripheral blood. Libraries were prepared by immunoSEQ multiplex PCR; TCRdb keeps only in-frame clonotypes and omits some of them. The sample has tens of thousands of clones; 82% are singletons. Sample: PBMCs, taken around atezolizumab (anti-PD-L1) treatment. The receptors shown here come from a man aged 60 to 69 with urothelial cancer.

This clone appeared a few times. The CDR3 spells CATSRDGLAGGSTDTQYF. For the CDR3, the DNA is TGTGCCACCAGCAGAGATGGGCTAGCGGGGGGCAGCACAGATACGCAGTATTTT. V gene TRBV15 combines with J gene TRBJ2-3; TRBD2 matches 11 bases. This CDR3 contains 18 residues. V dropped 0 bases and J dropped 0; count of bases not matched to a gene: 5. The germline gives CDR1 LNHNV, CDR2 YYDKDF (reference sequence).

In this sample, this clone turned up once. The chain joins TRBV7-2 to TRBJ1-2; maybe TRBD1 (6 bases). With 5 bases removed from V and 2 bases from J, the gap between germline ends came to 24 bases. This CDR3 is built from 18 residues. In germline, CDR1 is SGHTA, CDR2 FQGNSA. The DNA for the CDR3 is TGTGCCAGCAGCCAAAGGGGTGGTGGGCAGGGGCAGAACTATGGCTACACCTTC. Its translation is CASSQRGGGQGQNYGYTF.

The CDR3 reads CASSGWDRRPSTF. The CDR3, as DNA: TGTGCCAGCAGTGGATGGGACAGACGCCCCTCCACCTTC. V and J are TRBV2 and TRBJ1-2; 7 bases align to TRBD1. Germline values: CDR1 SNHLY, CDR2 FYNNEI. The CDR3 loop spans 13 amino acids. Germline trimming cut 4 bases from V and 13 bases from J; bases unmatched to any gene: 12.

V usage is TRBV10-3 and J usage is TRBJ2-2; the match to TRBD1 covers 7 bases. Losses at the gene ends were 2 bases for V and 0 bases for J; bases not matched to a gene: 3. CDR3 size: 16 residues. CDR1 is ENHRY, CDR2 SYGVKD, per germline. The CDR3 here is CAISEQTGANTGELFF. In nucleotides, the CDR3 is TGTGCCATCAGTGAGCAAACAGGGGCGAACACCGGGGAGCTGTTTTTT.

This clone turned up a few times. The chain employs TRBV19 and TRBJ2-2, with a possible D match to TRBD2 (6 bases). Germline V gene lookup returns CDR1 LNHDA and CDR2 SQIVND (reference sequence). V shed 2 bases and J shed 1 base, with 11 bases lying between them. This CDR3 spans 16 amino acids. The CDR3 DNA follows: TGTGCCAGTAGTATAAATCCCGGGAGGAACACCGGGGAGCTGTTTTTT. Its protein is CASSINPGRNTGELFF. The full variable domain, completed using reference TRBV19 and TRBJ2-2, is DGGITQSPKYLFRKEGQNVTLSCEQNLNHDAMYWYRQDPGQGLRLIYYSQIVNDFQKGDIAEGYSVSREKKESFPLTVTSAQKNPTAFYLCASSINPGRNTGELFFGEGSRLTVL.

The V gene is TRBV9, the J gene TRBJ1-3, with a possible D match to TRBD1 (6 bases). The CDR3 extends over 15 amino acids. Germline CDR1 is SGDLS and CDR2 is YYNGEE. V was cut by 3 bases and J by 4 bases, with 14 bases left in between. The CDR3 sequence is CASSESGTTGNTIYF. CDR3 nucleotide sequence: TGTGCCAGCAGCGAGAGCGGGACAACCGGAAACACCATATATTTT. The entire variable domain, with the rest obtained from reference TRBV9 and TRBJ1-3, is as follows: DSGVTQTPKHLITATGQRVTLRCSPRSGDLSVYWYQQSLDQGLQFLIQYYNGEERAKGNILERFSAQQFPDLHSELNLSSLELGDSALYFCASSESGTTGNTIYFGEGSWLTVV.